This TCR beta chain was documented in a study of Graves' ophthalmopathy and Graves' hyperthyroidism. The table lists this clonotype with many counts. The PBMCs originated from roughly 10 ml of fresh peripheral blood. Amplified TCR beta CDR3 regions were obtained using RNA transcripts as template. Second-round multiplex PCR came after a first-round RT-PCR that employed HTBI primers. From the multiplex PCR reads, TCRdb called clonotypes with MiXCR, one entry per CDR3 protein. The sample yields hundreds of thousands of distinct CDR3 sequences, approximately 22% seen once. There are 14 residues in the CDR3. Germline values: CDR1 MNHEY, CDR2 SMNVEV (reference sequence). Trimming shortened V by 6 bases and J by 0 bases, and 11 bases separated the two germline ends.

This chain links TRBV27 with TRBJ1-1; possibly TRBD1 for D (6 bases). The sequencing input was peripheral blood. The sequence came from a woman in her late teens or twenties with stable Graves' hyperthyroidism. Some clones in this sample may be carry-over from other donors' samples. CDR3 bases: TGTGCCAGCAGACGGACAGCGATGAACACTGAAGCTTTCTTT. Translating it yields CASRRTAMNTEAFF.